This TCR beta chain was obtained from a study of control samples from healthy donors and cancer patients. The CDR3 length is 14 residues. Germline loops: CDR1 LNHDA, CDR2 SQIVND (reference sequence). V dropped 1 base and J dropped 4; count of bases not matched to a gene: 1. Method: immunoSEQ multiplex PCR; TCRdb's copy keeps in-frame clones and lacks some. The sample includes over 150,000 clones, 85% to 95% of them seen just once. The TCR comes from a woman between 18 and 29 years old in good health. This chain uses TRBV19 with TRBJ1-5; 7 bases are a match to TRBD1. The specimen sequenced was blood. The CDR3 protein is CASSIGTGNQPQHF. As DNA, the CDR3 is TGTGCCAGTAGTATAGGGACAGGAAATCAGCCCCAGCATTTT.